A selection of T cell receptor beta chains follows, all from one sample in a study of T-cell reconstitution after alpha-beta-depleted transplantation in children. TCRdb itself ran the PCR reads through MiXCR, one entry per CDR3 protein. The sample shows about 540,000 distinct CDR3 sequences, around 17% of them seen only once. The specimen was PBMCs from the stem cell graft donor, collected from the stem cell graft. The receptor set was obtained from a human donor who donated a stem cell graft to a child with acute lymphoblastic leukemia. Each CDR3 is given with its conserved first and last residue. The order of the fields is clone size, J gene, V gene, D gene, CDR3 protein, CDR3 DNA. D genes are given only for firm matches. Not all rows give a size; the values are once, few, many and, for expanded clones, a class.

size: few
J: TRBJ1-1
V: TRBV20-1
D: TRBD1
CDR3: CSARLTHRGRPEAFF
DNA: TGCAGTGCTAGGCTTACTCACAGGGGGCGGCCTGAAGCTTTCTTT

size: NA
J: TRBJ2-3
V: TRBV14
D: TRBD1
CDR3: CASSHTGQLIEAQYF
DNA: TGTGCCAGCAGCCATACGGGACAGCTCATCGAAGCGCAGTATTTT

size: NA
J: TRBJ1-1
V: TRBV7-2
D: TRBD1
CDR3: CASSLAVIRQGSAFF
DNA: TGTGCCAGCAGCTTAGCCGTAATTAGACAGGGGTCGGCTTTCTTT

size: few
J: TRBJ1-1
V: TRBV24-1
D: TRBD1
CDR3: CATSDPGQGAEAFF
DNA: TGTGCCACCAGTGATCCAGGACAGGGGGCTGAAGCTTTCTTT

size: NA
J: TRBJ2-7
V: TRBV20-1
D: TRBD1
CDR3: CSARDTGQGTYEQYF
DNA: TGCAGTGCTAGAGACACGGGACAGGGAACCTACGAGCAGTACTTC

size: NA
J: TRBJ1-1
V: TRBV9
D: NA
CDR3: CASSPWGGRTEAFF
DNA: TGTGCCAGCAGCCCCTGGGGGGGGAGGACTGAAGCTTTCTTT

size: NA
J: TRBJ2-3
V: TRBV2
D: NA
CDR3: CASSEPTKQYF
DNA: TGTGCCAGCAGTGAACCGACTAAGCAGTATTTT

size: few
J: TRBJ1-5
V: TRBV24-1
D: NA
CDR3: CATSEPGRIYGNQPQHF
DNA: TGTGCCACCAGTGAACCTGGACGGATCTATGGCAATCAGCCCCAGCATTTT

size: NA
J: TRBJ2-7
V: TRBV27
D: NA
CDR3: CASSLSGQGLTYEQYF
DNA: TGTGCCAGCAGTTTATCCGGACAAGGGCTAACTTACGAGCAGTACTTC

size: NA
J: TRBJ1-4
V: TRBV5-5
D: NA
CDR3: CASSFFQQAGEKLFF
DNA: TGTGCCAGCAGCTTTTTCCAGCAGGCAGGGGAAAAACTGTTTTTT

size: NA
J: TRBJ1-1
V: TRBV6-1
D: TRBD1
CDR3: CASSGGQQGINTEAFF
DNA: TGTGCCAGCAGCGGGGGACAGCAAGGCATTAACACTGAAGCTTTCTTT

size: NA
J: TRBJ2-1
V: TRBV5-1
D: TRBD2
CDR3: CASSLYSGRAQFF
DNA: TGCGCCAGCAGCTTGTATAGCGGGAGGGCTCAGTTCTTC

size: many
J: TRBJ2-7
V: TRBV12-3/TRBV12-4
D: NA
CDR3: CASSPRGGYEQYF
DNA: TGTGCCAGCAGCCCCAGGGGGGGCTACGAGCAGTACTTC

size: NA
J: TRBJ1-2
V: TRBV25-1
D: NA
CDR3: CASSEWSGYNGYTF
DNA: TGTGCCAGCAGTGAGTGGTCAGGGTATAATGGCTACACCTTC

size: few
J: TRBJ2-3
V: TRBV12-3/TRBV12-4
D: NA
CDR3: CASSSPTPDTQYF
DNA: TGTGCCAGCAGTTCGCCGACCCCAGATACGCAGTATTTT

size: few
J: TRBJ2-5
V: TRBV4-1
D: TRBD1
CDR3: CASSLIPDRAETQYF
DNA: TGCGCCAGCAGCCTGATCCCGGACAGGGCAGAGACCCAGTACTTC

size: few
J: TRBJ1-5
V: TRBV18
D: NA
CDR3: CASSPKYSNQPQHF
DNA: TGTGCCAGCTCACCCAAATATAGCAATCAGCCCCAGCATTTT

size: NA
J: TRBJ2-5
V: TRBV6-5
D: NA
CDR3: CASSYTDLQETQYF
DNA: TGTGCCAGCAGTTACACGGACCTACAAGAGACCCAGTACTTC

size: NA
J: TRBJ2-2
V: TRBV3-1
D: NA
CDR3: CASSAQPLTGELFF
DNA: TGTGCCAGCAGCGCCCAACCATTGACCGGGGAGCTGTTTTTT

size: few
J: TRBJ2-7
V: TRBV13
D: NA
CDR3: CASSLAPRGEQYF
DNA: TGTGCCAGCAGCTTAGCACCTCGGGGGGAGCAGTACTTC

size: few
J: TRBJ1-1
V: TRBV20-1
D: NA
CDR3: CSAQTREAFF
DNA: TGCAGTGCCCAAACCCGTGAAGCTTTCTTT

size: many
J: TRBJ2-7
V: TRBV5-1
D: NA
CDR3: CASSAMGGEQYF
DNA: TGCGCCAGCAGCGCGATGGGGGGCGAGCAGTACTTC

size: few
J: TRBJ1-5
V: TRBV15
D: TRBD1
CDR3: CATRTGQGDNQPQHF
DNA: TGTGCCACCAGAACTGGACAGGGGGACAATCAGCCCCAGCATTTT

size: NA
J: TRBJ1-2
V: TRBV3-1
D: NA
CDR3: CASSPVQVNGYTF
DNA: TGTGCCAGCAGCCCGGTTCAGGTGAATGGCTACACCTTC

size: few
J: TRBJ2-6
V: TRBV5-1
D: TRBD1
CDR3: CASSSGTEFSGANVLTF
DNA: TGCGCCAGCAGCTCCGGGACAGAATTCTCTGGGGCCAACGTCCTGACTTTC

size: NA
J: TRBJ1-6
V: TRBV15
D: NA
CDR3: CATSPTGLSRPPLHF
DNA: TGTGCCACCAGCCCAACGGGACTGTCAAGGCCACCCCTCCACTTT

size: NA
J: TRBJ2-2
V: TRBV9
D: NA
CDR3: CASSVGNPGNGELFF
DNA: TGTGCCAGCAGCGTAGGAAACCCAGGGAACGGGGAGCTGTTTTTT

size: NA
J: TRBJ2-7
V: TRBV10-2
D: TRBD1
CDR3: CASRHNRGEQYF
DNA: TGCGCCAGCAGGCATAACAGGGGCGAGCAGTACTTC

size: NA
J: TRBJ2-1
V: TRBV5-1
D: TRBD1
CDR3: CASRAPGQGANEQFF
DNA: TGCGCCAGCAGAGCCCCGGGACAGGGTGCTAATGAGCAGTTCTTC

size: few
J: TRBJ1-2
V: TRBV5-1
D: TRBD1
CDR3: CASSTGQADGYTF
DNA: TGCGCCAGCAGCACCGGACAGGCCGATGGCTACACCTTC

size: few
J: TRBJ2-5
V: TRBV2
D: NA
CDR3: CASTSQETQYF
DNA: TGTGCCAGCACCTCCCAAGAGACCCAGTACTTC

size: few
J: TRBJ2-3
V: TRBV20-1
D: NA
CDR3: CSARVRTASTDTQYF
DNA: TGCAGTGCTAGAGTCAGGACGGCGAGCACAGATACGCAGTATTTT

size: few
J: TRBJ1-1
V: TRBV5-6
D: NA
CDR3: CASKETGRMNTEAFF
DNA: TGTGCCAGCAAAGAGACAGGAAGAATGAACACTGAAGCTTTCTTT

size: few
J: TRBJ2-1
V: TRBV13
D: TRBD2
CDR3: CASRLAGGIDEQFF
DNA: TGTGCCAGCAGACTAGCGGGAGGTATAGATGAGCAGTTCTTC

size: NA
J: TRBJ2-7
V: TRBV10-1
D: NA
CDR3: CASSEFTARDGPYEQYF
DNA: TGCGCCAGCAGTGAGTTCACCGCTCGGGACGGGCCCTACGAGCAGTACTTC

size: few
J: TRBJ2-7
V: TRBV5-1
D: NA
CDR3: CASRRTKTYEQYF
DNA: TGCGCCAGCAGACGGACGAAAACCTACGAGCAGTACTTC

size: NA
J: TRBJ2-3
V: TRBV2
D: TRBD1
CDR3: CASSGGFGTDTQYF
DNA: TGTGCCAGCTCAGGGGGTTTTGGGACAGATACGCAGTATTTT

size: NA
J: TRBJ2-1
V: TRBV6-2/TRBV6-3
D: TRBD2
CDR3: CASSYLAGSNEQFF
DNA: TGTGCCAGCAGTTACTTAGCGGGGTCCAATGAGCAGTTCTTC

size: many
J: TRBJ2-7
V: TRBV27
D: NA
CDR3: CASSSGGGYEQYF
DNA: TGTGCCAGCAGTTCAGGAGGCGGGTACGAGCAGTACTTC

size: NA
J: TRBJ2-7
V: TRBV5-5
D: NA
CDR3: CASRIDQSNSYEQYF
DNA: TGTGCCAGCAGGATAGATCAGTCAAACTCCTACGAGCAGTACTTC

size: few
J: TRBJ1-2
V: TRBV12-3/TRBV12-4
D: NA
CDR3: CASSLGLFYGYTF
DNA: TGTGCCAGCAGCCTCGGATTGTTTTATGGCTACACCTTC

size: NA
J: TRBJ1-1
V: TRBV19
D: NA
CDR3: CASSPGRATEAFF
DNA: TGTGCCAGTAGTCCGGGGCGCGCCACTGAAGCTTTCTTT

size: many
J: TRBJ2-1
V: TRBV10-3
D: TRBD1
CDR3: CAISFGTGDEQFF
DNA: TGTGCCATCAGTTTCGGGACAGGGGATGAGCAGTTCTTC

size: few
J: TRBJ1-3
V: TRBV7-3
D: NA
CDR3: CASSQEVSPHLGFSGNTIYF
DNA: TGTGCCAGCAGCCAGGAGGTTTCCCCCCACCTTGGGTTCTCTGGAAACACCATATATTTT

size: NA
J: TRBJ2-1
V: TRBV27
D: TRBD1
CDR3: CASSMDREYLHNEQFF
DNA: TGTGCCAGCAGTATGGACAGGGAATACCTCCACAATGAGCAGTTCTTC